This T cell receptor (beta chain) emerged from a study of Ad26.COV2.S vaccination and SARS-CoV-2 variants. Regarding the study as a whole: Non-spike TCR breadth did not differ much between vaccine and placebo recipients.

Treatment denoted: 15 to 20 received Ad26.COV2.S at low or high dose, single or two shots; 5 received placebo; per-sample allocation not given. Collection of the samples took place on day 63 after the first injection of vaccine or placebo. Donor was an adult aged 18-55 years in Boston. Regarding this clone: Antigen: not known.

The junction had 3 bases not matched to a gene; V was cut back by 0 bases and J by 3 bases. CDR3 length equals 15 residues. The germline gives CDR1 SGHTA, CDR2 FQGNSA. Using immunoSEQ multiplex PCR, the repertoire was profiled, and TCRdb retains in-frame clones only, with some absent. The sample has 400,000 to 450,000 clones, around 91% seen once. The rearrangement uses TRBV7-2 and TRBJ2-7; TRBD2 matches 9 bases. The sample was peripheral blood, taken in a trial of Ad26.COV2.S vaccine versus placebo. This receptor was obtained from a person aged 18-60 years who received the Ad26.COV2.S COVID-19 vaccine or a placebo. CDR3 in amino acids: CASSLARGGYYEQYF. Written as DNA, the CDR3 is TGTGCCAGCAGCTTAGCGCGGGGGGGCTACTACGAGCAGTACTTC.